One sample yielded the 23 T cell receptor beta chains listed below, sequenced in a study of blood T cell repertoires in COVID-19. Profiling relied on immunoSEQ multiplex PCR, and the TCRdb table lists in-frame clones only, not all of them. The data show roughly 180,000 clones, with roughly 76% seen just once and around 7.9% held by the top ten. Sequencing was done on a sample of peripheral blood. Receptors were obtained from a woman between 50 and 59 years old with active or convalescent COVID-19.

This clone was recorded once. The CDR3 sequence: CASSVDLREQFF. The DNA for the CDR3 is TGTGCCAGCAGCGTAGATTTGCGTGAGCAGTTCTTC. J is TRBJ2-1 and V is TRBV9, with D unresolved. The CDR3 has 12 amino acids. Germline V lookup: CDR1 SGDLS, CDR2 YYNGEE. V shed 0 bases and J shed 9 bases, with 7 bases lying between them.

The chain is built from TRBV29-1 and TRBJ2-1, with 7 bases that match TRBD1. V shed 2 bases and J 2 bases; nucleotides not matched to a gene: 0. The CDR3 extends over 13 amino acids. CDR1 is SQVTM and CDR2 is ANQGSEA in the germline V gene. The CDR3 nucleotides read TGCAGCGTTGAAACAGGGGCCTACAATGAGCAGTTCTTC. It is translated as CSVETGAYNEQFF.

This clone was recorded at least ten times. The chain is built from TRBV5-6 and TRBJ1-2; the D is unclear. The CDR3 runs 12 residues. Germline CDR1 reads SGHDT; CDR2 reads YYEEEE. Trimming removed 0 bases from V and 8 bases from J, with 8 bases in between. The DNA of the CDR3 is TGTGCCAGCAGCTTGGACAGAGAAGGCTACACCTTC. This encodes CASSLDREGYTF.

The rearrangement joins TRBV19 to TRBJ1-1, with D tentatively TRBD1 (5 bases). The length of the CDR3 is 15 residues. Between the trimmed V and J ends, which lost 3 bases and 1 base, there was a span of 12 bases. In germline, CDR1 is LNHDA, CDR2 SQIVND (reference sequence). As DNA, the CDR3 is TGTGCCAGTAGTATGCGGGGGACCGAGAACACTGAAGCTTTCTTT. It translates to CASSMRGTENTEAFF.

The chain combines TRBV6-5 with TRBJ1-2, with 8 bases matching TRBD1. The J segment lost 4 bases and the V segment lost 5 bases, leaving 6 bases of the junction unmatched. The CDR3 has 14 residues. CDR1 and CDR2 from the germline V gene are MNHEY and SVGAGI. The CDR3 loop reads CASSPGQGLYGYTF. CDR3 sequence (DNA): TGTGCCAGCAGTCCAGGACAGGGCCTCTATGGCTACACCTTC.

The chain joins TRBV27 to TRBJ1-5; D uncertain. Germline V gene data show CDR1 as MNHEY and CDR2 as SMNVEV (reference sequence). V shed 2 bases and J shed 5 bases, with 7 bases lying between them. The CDR3 length is 13 residues. CDR3 sequence (DNA): TGTGCCAGCAGTTTAGAGAGAGATCAGCCCCAGCATTTT. This gives the protein CASSLERDQPQHF.

The CDR3 DNA reads TGTGCCTGGAGTGTACTCGTTCAGGGGCGTGAAGCTTTCTTT. Its protein product is CAWSVLVQGREAFF. The chain joins TRBV30 to TRBJ1-1, with D maybe TRBD1 (6 bases). This CDR3 contains 14 residues. Germline CDR1 and CDR2: GTSNPN and SVGIG (reference sequence). V shed 0 bases and J shed 7 bases, with 15 bases lying between them. The complete variable domain, with remaining parts taken from reference TRBV30 and TRBJ1-1, reads SQTIHQWPATLVQPVGSPLSLECTVEGTSNPNLYWYRQAAGRGLQLLFYSVGIGQISSEVPQNLSASRPQDRQFILSSKKLLLSDSGFYLCAWSVLVQGREAFFGQGTRLTVV.

The chain carries TRBV28 and TRBJ2-1; D is perhaps TRBD2 (7 bases). There are 14 residues in the CDR3. The germline CDR1 and CDR2 sequences are MDHEN and SYDVKM. V lost 8 bases and J lost 4, with 15 bases in between. The CDR3 protein is CASAEGGDYNEQFF. The CDR3 DNA reads as TGTGCCAGCGCGGAAGGGGGGGATTACAATGAGCAGTTCTTC.

The chain uses TRBV5-5 and TRBJ2-7; 10 nucleotides line up with TRBD2. Trimming removed 3 bases from V and 4 bases from J; junction bases left unmatched: 4. In germline, CDR1 is SGHKS, CDR2 YYEKEE (reference sequence). The CDR3 runs 14 residues. Here the CDR3 reads CASSYLAGAYEQYF. The CDR3 DNA reads as TGTGCCAGCAGCTACCTAGCGGGAGCTTACGAGCAGTACTTC.

The gene calls are TRBV7-2 and TRBJ1-2; 8 bases match TRBD1. Germline V CDR1 and CDR2: SGHTA, FQGNSA. Unmatched junction bases numbered 9, after V lost 5 bases and J lost 4 bases. The CDR3 sequence is 15 residues long. DNA of the CDR3: TGTGCCAGCAGCCCAGGACAGGGAGCGTTCTATGGCTACACCTTC. Translated: CASSPGQGAFYGYTF. The full variable domain, rest sourced from reference TRBV7-2 and TRBJ1-2, is GAGVSQSPSNKVTEKGKDVELRCDPISGHTALYWYRQSLGQGLEFLIYFQGNSAPDKSGLPSDRFSAERTGGSVSTLTIQRTQQEDSAVYLCASSPGQGAFYGYTFGSGTRLTVV.

The chain employs TRBV19 and TRBJ1-5, with D tentatively TRBD1 (6 bases). Germline values: CDR1 LNHDA, CDR2 SQIVND (reference sequence). The CDR3 has 13 residues. V dropped 6 bases and J dropped 10 bases, with 16 bases sitting between them. The CDR3 DNA reads as TGTGCCAGTAGGGGACACCCATCAGCCCCCCAGCATTTT. It translates to CASRGHPSAPQHF. The whole variable domain, remainder taken from reference TRBV19 and TRBJ1-5, is DGGITQSPKYLFRKEGQNVTLSCEQNLNHDAMYWYRQDPGQGLRLIYYSQIVNDFQKGDIAEGYSVSREKKESFPLTVTSAQKNPTAFYLCASRGHPSAPQHFGDGTRLSIL.

This clone appeared once. This chain links TRBV13 with TRBJ1-1; D call uncertain. The CDR3 contains 15 residues. Per germline, CDR1 PRHDT and CDR2 FYEKMQ (reference sequence). With 4 bases removed from V and 1 base from J, the gap between germline ends came to 13 bases. DNA of the CDR3: TGTGCCAGCAGCTCTCCGGTGGGGAGGAACACTGAAGCTTTCTTT. Translated: CASSSPVGRNTEAFF.

The V call is TRBV14, the J call TRBJ2-3, with 8 bases lining up with TRBD2. Trimming took 4 bases from V and 5 from J; bases not matched to a gene: 11. The germline V gene has CDR1 SGHDN and CDR2 FVKESK. The CDR3 loop spans 16 amino acids. CDR3 loop: CASSPRIAGTGDTQYF. The CDR3 coding sequence is TGTGCCAGCAGCCCACGGATAGCGGGGACGGGAGATACGCAGTATTTT.

In this sample, this clone turned up a few times. J is TRBJ1-2 and V is TRBV19; D is uncertain. CDR3 length: 15 amino acids. Germline V gene lookup returns CDR1 LNHDA and CDR2 SQIVND (reference sequence). The V end lost 2 bases, the J end lost 1 base, and 11 bases lay between the germline ends. The CDR3 loop reads CASSIRGLDNYGYTF. As DNA, the CDR3 is TGTGCCAGTAGTATACGAGGGCTGGATAACTATGGCTACACCTTC.

CDR3 protein: CASSLGTGSPLHF. The CDR3 DNA reads TGTGCCAGCAGCTTAGGTACAGGGAGCCCCCTCCACTTT. The rearrangement links TRBV7-2 to TRBJ1-6; possible D gene TRBD1, 6 bases. The CDR3 consists of 13 residues. The V and J ends lost 1 base and 13 bases respectively, with 11 bases between them. Germline V gives CDR1 SGHTA, CDR2 FQGNSA.

The J gene is TRBJ2-1, the V gene TRBV6-5; 9 bases map to TRBD1. The ends lost 7 bases at V and 10 bases at J; junction bases unmatched: 14. The CDR3 length is 15 residues. Per germline, CDR1 MNHEY and CDR2 SVGAGI. The CDR3: CASTLRDRVMGEQFF. In DNA, the CDR3 is TGTGCCAGCACCTTAAGGGACAGGGTCATGGGGGAGCAGTTCTTC.

The chain has TRBV15 and TRBJ2-5; 8 nucleotides line up with TRBD2. The junction had 5 bases not matched to a gene; V was cut back by 6 bases and J by 5 bases. Germline V gene sequence: CDR1 LNHNV, CDR2 YYDKDF (reference sequence). The CDR3 spans 13 residues. CDR3 nucleotide sequence: TGTGCCACCAGTAATTCGGGGGGGGAGACCCAGTACTTC. As protein: CATSNSGGETQYF.

The chain carries TRBV28 and TRBJ1-1; D is unresolved. Germline V gives CDR1 MDHEN, CDR2 SYDVKM. V lost 7 bases and J 4 bases, leaving 13 bases between the germline ends. The CDR3 length is 13 residues. The CDR3 spells CASIGLTSTEAFF. The CDR3 DNA reads as TGTGCCAGCATAGGGCTGACTAGCACTGAAGCTTTCTTT.

The V call is TRBV2, the J call TRBJ1-2, with TRBD1 matching over 7 bases. The CDR3 totals 14 residues. V lost 6 bases, J lost 8 bases, and 12 bases stayed unmatched. CDR1 is SNHLY, CDR2 FYNNEI, per germline. CDR3: CASSQNRGQGGYTF. The CDR3 DNA reads TGTGCCAGCAGCCAGAACAGGGGTCAGGGGGGCTACACCTTC.

The chain uses TRBV10-1 and TRBJ2-7; D is possibly TRBD1 (5 bases). This CDR3 is 16 amino acids long. V lost 4 bases, J lost 2 bases, and 18 bases lay in between. Germline V gene sequence: CDR1 WNHNN, CDR2 SYGVQD (reference sequence). CDR3 coding DNA: TGCGCCAGCAGTGGGTGTGGGGCAGGGTGTACCTACGAGCAGTACTTC. It yields the protein CASSGCGAGCTYEQYF.

In its sample, this clone was seen a few times. The rearrangement links TRBV7-3 to TRBJ2-2, with 7 nucleotides matching TRBD1. The J segment lost 8 bases and the V segment lost 5 bases, leaving 11 bases of the junction unmatched. The CDR3 extends over 15 amino acids. The germline CDR1 and CDR2 sequences are SGHTA and FQGTGA. The CDR3 bases are TGTGCCAGCAGCCCGCAACCGACAGGGTCAGGGGAGCTGTTTTTT. As protein: CASSPQPTGSGELFF.

The genes are TRBV6-5 and TRBJ2-5; 8 nucleotides align to TRBD1. V was clipped by 6 bases and J by 5 bases; unmatched bases: 5. The CDR3 consists of 13 residues. CDR1 is MNHEY, CDR2 SVGAGI, per germline. CDR3 in DNA: TGTGCCAGCAGAAACAGGGGGTTGGAGACCCAGTACTTC. This gives the protein CASRNRGLETQYF.

This chain links TRBV19 with TRBJ2-1, with 10 bases that match TRBD2. The junction had 23 bases not matched to a gene; V was cut back by 5 bases and J by 7 bases. This CDR3 has 20 amino acids. Germline assignment: CDR1 LNHDA and CDR2 SQIVND (reference sequence). The DNA of the CDR3 is TGTGCCAGTAGTGCTTCGATAGCGGGAGGTTCTATTAGTCTCCTGAATGAGCAGTTCTTC. Encoded protein: CASSASIAGGSISLLNEQFF.